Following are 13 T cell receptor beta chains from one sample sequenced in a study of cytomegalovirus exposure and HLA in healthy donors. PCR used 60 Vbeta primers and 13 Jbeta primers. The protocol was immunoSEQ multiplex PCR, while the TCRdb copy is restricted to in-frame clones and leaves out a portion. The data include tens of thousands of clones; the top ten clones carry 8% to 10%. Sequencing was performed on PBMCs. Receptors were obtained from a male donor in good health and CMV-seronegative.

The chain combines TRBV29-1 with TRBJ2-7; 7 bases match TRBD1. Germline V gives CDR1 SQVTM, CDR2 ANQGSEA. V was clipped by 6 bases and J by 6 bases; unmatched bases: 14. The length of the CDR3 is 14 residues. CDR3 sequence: CSVRTRQGVLEQYF. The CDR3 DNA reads TGCAGCGTCCGAACCCGACAGGGCGTACTCGAGCAGTACTTC.

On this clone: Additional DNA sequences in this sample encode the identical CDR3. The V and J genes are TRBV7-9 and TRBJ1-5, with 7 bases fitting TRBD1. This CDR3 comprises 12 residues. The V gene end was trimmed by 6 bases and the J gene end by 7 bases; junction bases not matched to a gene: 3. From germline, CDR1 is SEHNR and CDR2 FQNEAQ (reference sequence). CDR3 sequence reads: CASSAGGQPQHF. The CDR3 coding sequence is TGTGCCAGCAGTGCAGGGGGGCAGCCCCAGCATTTT.

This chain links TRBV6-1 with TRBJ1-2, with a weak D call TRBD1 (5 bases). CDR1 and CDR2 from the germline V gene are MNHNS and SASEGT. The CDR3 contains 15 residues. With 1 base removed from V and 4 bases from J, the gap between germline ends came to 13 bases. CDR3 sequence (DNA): TGTGCCAGCAGTGAAGAAGCGGGGCAGTCCTATGGCTACACCTTC. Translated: CASSEEAGQSYGYTF.

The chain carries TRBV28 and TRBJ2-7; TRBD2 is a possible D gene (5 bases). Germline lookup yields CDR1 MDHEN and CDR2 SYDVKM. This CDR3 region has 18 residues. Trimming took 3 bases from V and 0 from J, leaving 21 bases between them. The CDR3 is CASSFELGLPSSSYEQYF. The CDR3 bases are TGTGCCAGCAGTTTCGAGCTTGGACTCCCCTCCAGCTCCTACGAGCAGTACTTC.

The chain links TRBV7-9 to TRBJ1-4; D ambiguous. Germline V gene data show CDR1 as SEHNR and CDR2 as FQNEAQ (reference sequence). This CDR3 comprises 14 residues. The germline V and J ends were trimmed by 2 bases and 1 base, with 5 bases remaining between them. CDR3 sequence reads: CASSLRGTNEKLFF. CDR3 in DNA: TGTGCCAGCAGCTTACGGGGAACTAATGAAAAACTGTTTTTT.

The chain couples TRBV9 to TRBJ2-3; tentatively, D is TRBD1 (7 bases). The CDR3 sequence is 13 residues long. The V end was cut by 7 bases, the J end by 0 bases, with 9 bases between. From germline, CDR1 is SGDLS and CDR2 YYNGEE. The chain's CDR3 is CASQGGSTDTQYF. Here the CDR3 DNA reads TGTGCCAGCCAGGGGGGTAGCACAGATACGCAGTATTTT. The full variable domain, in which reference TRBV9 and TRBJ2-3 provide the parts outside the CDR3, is DSGVTQTPKHLITATGQRVTLRCSPRSGDLSVYWYQQSLDQGLQFLIQYYNGEERAKGNILERFSAQQFPDLHSELNLSSLELGDSALYFCASQGGSTDTQYFGPGTRLTVL.

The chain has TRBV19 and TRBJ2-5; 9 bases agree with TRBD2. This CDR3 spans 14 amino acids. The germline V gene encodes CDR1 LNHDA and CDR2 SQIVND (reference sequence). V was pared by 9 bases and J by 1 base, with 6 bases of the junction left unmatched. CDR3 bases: TGTGCCAGCGGAGGTAGCGGGAGCCAAGAGACCCAGTACTTC. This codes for CASGGSGSQETQYF.

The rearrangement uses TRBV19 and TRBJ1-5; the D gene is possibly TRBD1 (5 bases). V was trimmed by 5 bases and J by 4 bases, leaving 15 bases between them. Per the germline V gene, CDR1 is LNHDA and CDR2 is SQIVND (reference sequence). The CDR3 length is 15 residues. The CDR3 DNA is TGTGCCAGTAGTGAGCTTAGGGGCCGGAATCAGCCCCAGCATTTT. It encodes CASSELRGRNQPQHF.

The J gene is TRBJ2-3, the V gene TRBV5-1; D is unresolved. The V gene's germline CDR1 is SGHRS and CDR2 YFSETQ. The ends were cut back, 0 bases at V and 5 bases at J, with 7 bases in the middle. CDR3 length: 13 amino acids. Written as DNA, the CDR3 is TGCGCCAGCAGCTTGGTAGCTAGAGATACGCAGTATTTT. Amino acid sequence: CASSLVARDTQYF.

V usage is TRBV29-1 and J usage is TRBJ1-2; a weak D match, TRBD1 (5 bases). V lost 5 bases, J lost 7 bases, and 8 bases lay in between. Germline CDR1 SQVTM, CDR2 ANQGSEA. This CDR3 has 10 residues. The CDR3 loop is CSVSTGGYTF. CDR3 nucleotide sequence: TGCAGCGTTTCCACAGGTGGCTACACCTTC.

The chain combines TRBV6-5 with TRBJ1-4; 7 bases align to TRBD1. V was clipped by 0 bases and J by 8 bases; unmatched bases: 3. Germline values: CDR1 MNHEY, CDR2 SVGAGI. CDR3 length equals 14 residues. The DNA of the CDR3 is TGTGCCAGCAGTTACTCGACAGGGTTCGAAAAACTGTTTTTT. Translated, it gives CASSYSTGFEKLFF.

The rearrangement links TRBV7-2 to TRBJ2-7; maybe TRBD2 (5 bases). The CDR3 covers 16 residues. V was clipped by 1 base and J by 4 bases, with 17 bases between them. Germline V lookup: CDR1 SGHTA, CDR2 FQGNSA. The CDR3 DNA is TGTGCCAGCAGCTTAGTTCCGGACCAAAGGAGGTACGAGCAGTACTTC. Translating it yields CASSLVPDQRRYEQYF.

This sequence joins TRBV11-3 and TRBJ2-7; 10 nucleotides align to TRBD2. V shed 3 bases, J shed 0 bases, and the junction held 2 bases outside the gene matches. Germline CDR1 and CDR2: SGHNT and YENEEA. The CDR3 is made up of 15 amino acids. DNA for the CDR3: TGTGCCAGCAGCTTCGGGACTAGCGACTCCTACGAGCAGTACTTC. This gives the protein CASSFGTSDSYEQYF.